Below, one TCR beta chain is given with its context. This sample was included in a study of blood T cell repertoires in COVID-19. As for the study in general: COVID-19 samples from acute and convalescent phases originated in the United States, Italy and Spain.

Source study methods: Nucleated cell number was recorded as an estimate derived from reference gene primer amplification. Some clones are missing from TCRdb's copy, which holds only in-frame ones; the method was immunoSEQ multiplex PCR. D and trimming come from the DNA, and the V and J calls and clone size come from that table. This table has about 74,000 clones, 88% appearing once. V shed 4 bases and J 7 bases; nucleotides not matched to a gene: 7. This CDR3 region has 14 residues. Germline CDR1 is SGHNT and CDR2 is YYREEE (reference sequence). The V and J genes are TRBV5-4 and TRBJ1-1; 10 positions match TRBD1. Input material: peripheral blood. The origin of this receptor is a woman of 80 years or more with acute or convalescent COVID-19. CDR3 amino acids: CASSDSTGGFEAFF. The DNA for the CDR3 is TGTGCCAGCAGCGACTCGACAGGGGGCTTTGAAGCTTTCTTT.